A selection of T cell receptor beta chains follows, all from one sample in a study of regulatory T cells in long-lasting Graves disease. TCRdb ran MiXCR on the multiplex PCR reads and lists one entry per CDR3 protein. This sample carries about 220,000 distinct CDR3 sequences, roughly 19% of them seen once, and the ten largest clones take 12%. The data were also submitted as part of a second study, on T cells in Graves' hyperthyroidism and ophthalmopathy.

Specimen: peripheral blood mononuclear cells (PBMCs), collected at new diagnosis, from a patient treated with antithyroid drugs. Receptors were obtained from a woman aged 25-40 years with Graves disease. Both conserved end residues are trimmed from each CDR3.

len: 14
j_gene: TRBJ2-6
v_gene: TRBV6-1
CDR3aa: ASSPGQGAGANVLT

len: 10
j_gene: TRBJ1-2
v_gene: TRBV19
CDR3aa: ASSQQGLGYT

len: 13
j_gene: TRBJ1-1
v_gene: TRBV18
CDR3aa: ASSLRTGTNTEAF

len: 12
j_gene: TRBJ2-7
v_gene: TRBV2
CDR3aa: ASSAGLAAYEQY

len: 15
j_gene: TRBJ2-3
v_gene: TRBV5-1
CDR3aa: ASSSRLAAKVTDTQY

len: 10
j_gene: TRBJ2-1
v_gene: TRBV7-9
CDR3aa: ASSFTNNEQF

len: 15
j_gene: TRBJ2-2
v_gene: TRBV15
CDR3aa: ATSSANSGSESGELF

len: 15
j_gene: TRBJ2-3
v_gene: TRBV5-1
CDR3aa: ASSPGLAGVSTDTQY

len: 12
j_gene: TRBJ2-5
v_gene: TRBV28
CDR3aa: ASSLGGQLETQY

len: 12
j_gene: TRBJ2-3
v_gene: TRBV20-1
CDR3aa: SARAEAVTDTQY

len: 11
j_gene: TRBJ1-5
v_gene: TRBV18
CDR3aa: ASSPDERQPQH

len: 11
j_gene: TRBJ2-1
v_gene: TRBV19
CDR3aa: ASRQTDNNEQF

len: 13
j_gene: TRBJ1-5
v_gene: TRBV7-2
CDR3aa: ASSPRGGSNQPQH

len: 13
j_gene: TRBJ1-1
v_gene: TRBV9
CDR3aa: ASSVDYRGNTEAF

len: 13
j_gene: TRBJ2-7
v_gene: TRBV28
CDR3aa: ASSLASGGSYEQY

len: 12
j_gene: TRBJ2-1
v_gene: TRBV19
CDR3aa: ASRRGPSYNEQF

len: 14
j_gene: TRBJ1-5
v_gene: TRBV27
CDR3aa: ASSPDNPYSNQPQH

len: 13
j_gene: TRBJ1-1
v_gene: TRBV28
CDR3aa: ASRGTGYLNTEAF

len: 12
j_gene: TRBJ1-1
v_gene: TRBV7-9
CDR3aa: ASSLGGPGTEAF

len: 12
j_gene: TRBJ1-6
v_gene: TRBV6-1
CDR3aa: ASSSGRTNSPLH

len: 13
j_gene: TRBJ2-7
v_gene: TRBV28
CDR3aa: ASKGSGLATYEQY

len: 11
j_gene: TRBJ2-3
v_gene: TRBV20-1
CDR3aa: SAGAGGTDTQY

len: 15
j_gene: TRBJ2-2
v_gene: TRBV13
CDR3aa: ASTPGGVALNTGELF

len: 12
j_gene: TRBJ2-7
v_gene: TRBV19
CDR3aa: ASSPYGGGREQY

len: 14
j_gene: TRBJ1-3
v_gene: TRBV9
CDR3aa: ASSPEQGYSGNTIY

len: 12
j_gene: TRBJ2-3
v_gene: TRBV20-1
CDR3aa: SATGQGFTDTQY

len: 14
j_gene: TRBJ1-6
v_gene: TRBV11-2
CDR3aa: ASSQWVWSGRSPLH

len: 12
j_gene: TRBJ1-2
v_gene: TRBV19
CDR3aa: ASTSPTGAKSYT

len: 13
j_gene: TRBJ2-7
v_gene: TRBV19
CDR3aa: ASSIKTSGNYEQY

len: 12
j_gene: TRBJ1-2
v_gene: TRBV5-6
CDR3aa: ASSLIRGNYGYT

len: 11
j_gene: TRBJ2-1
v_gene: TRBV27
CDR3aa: ASIGGGLNEQF

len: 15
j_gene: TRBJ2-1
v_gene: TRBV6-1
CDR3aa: ASSLRLAGDLDNEQF

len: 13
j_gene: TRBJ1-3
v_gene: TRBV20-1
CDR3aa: SARDGGGDGSTIY

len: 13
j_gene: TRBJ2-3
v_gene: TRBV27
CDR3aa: ASSSRDGLRDTQY

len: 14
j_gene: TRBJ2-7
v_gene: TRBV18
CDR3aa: ASSPTTTSGAYEQY

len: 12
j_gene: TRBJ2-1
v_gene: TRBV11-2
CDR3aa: ASSDPQAYNEQF

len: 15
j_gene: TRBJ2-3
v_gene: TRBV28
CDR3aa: ASIPVRLAGAADTQY

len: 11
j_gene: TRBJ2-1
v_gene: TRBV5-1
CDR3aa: ASSSVGGHEQF

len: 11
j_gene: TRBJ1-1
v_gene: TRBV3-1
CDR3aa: ASSQGQGTEAF

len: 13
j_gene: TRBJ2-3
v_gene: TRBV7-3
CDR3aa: ASSLELAGSSTQY

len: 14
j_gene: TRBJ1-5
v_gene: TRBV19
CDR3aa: ASSPRGRGGVQPQH

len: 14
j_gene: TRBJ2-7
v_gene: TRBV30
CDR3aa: AWNPGVAGGRYEQY

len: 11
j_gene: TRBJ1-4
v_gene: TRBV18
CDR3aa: ASSPGLSEKLF

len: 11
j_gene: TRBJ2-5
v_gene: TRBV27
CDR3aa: ASRTSGQETQY

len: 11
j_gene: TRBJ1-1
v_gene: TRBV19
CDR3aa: ASSDTGFTEAF

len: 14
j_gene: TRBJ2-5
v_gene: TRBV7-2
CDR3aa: ASSSQQGLTGETQY

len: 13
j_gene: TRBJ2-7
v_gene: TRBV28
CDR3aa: ASSSWRVSSYEQY

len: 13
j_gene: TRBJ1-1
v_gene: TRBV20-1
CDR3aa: SARPRVTMNTEAF

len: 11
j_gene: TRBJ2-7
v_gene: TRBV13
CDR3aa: ASSFRGGWEQY

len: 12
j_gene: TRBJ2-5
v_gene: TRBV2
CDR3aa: ASSFGGGLETQY

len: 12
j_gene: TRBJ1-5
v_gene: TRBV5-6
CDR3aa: ASSLPGPHQPQH

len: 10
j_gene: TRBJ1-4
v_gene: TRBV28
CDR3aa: ASSLPGGQLF

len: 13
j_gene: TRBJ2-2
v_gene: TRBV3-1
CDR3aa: ASSQGTVNTGELF

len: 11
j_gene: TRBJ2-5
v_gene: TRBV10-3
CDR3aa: AISDTNQETQY

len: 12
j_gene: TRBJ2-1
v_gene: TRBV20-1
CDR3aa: SVSGGATYNEQF

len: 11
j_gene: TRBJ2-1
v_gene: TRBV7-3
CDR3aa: AGGTSANNEQF